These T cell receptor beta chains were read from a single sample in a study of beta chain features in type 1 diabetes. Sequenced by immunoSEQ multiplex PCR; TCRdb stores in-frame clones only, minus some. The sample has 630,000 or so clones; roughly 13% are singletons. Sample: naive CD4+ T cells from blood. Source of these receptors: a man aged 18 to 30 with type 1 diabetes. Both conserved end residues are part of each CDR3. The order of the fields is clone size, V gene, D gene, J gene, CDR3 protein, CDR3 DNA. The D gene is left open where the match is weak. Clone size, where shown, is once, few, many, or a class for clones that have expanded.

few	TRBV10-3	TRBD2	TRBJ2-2	CAISEGGRSVGELFF	TGTGCCATCAGTGAGGGCGGGAGGTCCGTCGGGGAGCTGTTTTTT
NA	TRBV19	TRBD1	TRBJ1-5	CASTGTGSFSGQPQHF	TGTGCCAGTACCGGGACAGGGTCATTCAGCGGTCAGCCCCAGCATTTT
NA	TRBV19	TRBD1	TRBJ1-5	CAVGGTGYQPQHF	TGTGCCGTAGGAGGGACAGGGTATCAGCCCCAGCATTTT
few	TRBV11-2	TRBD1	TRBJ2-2	CASSWIRGRGTGELFF	TGTGCCAGCAGCTGGATCAGGGGGCGAGGCACCGGGGAGCTGTTTTTT
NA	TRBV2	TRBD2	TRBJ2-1	CASSLLAGVNEQFF	TGTGCCAGCAGTTTACTAGCGGGAGTAAATGAGCAGTTCTTC
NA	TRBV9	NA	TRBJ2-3	CASSDLAGTDTQYF	TGTGCCAGCAGCGACCTGGCAGGCACAGATACGCAGTATTTT
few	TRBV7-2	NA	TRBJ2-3	CASSSDSTDTQYF	TGTGCCAGCAGCTCTGATTCCACAGATACGCAGTATTTT
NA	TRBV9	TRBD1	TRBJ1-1	CASSVDEGTAMNTEAFF	TGTGCCAGCAGCGTAGACGAGGGGACAGCCATGAACACTGAAGCTTTCTTT
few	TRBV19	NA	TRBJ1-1	CASSIRQLNTEAFF	TGTGCCAGTAGTATACGGCAGTTGAACACTGAAGCTTTCTTT
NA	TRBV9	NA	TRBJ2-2	CASSVEGSANTGELFF	TGTGCCAGCAGCGTAGAGGGCAGCGCGAACACCGGGGAGCTGTTTTTT
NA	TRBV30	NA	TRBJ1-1	CAWKGESTEAFF	TGTGCCTGGAAAGGGGAGAGTACTGAAGCTTTCTTT
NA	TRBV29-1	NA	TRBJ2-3	CSVAWRGRDTDTQYF	TGCAGCGTGGCCTGGAGGGGGCGGGACACAGATACGCAGTATTTT
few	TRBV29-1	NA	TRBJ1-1	CSVENLNTEAFF	TGCAGCGTTGAAAACCTGAACACTGAAGCTTTCTTT
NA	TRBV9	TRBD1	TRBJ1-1	CATRQGLVNTEAFF	TGTGCCACCCGACAGGGACTCGTTAACACTGAAGCTTTCTTT
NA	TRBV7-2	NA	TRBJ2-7	CASSSYGQSINEQYF	TGTGCCAGCAGCTCCTACGGACAGTCTATTAACGAGCAGTACTTC
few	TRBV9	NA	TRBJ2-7	CASSPLAFSYEQYF	TGTGCCAGCAGCCCCTTAGCATTCTCCTACGAGCAGTACTTC
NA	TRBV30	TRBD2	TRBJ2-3	CAWSGETGTSVQYF	TGTGCCTGGAGTGGAGAGACCGGGACTAGCGTGCAGTATTTT
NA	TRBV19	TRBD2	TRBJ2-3	CASGKRGVDTQYF	TGTGCCAGTGGGAAGCGGGGGGTCGATACGCAGTATTTT
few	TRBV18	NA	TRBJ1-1	CASSPWDTGGEAFF	TGTGCCAGCTCACCTTGGGACACTGGCGGGGAAGCTTTCTTT
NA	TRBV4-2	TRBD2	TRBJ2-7	CASSQASGRQEQYF	TGTGCCAGCAGCCAAGCCAGCGGGAGACAAGAGCAGTACTTC
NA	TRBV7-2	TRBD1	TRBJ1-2	CASSLEEGAPVGYTF	TGTGCCAGCAGCTTAGAAGAGGGGGCGCCGGTTGGCTACACCTTC
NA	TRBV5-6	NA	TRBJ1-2	CASSSLGGGYTF	TGTGCCAGCAGCTCCCTCGGTGGTGGCTACACCTTC
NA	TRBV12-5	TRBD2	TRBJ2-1	CASGWTSGSYNEQFF	TGTGCTAGTGGTTGGACTAGCGGGTCCTACAATGAGCAGTTCTTC
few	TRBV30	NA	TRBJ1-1	CAWRARAFTEAFF	TGTGCCTGGCGGGCTCGGGCCTTCACTGAAGCTTTCTTT
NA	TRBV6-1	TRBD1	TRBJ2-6	CASSATPGQSSGANVLTF	TGTGCCAGCAGTGCCACTCCGGGACAGAGCTCTGGGGCCAACGTCCTGACTTTC
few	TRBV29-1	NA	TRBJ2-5	CSVEDTGRQETQYF	TGCAGCGTTGAAGACACCGGGCGCCAAGAGACCCAGTACTTC
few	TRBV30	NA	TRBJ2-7	CAWNDGVRVQYF	TGTGCCTGGAACGATGGTGTGAGGGTGCAGTACTTC
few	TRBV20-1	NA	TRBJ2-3	CSAPRTDTQYF	TGCAGTGCTCCCCGGACAGATACGCAGTATTTT
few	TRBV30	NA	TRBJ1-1	CAWSVPGMIPEAFF	TGTGCCTGGAGTGTACCAGGGATGATCCCTGAAGCTTTCTTT
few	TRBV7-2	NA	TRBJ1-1	CASSLEGDTEAFF	TGTGCCAGCAGCTTAGAGGGGGACACTGAAGCTTTCTTT
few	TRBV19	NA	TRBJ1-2	CASTQTFSNYGYTF	TGTGCCAGTACCCAGACCTTTAGCAACTATGGCTACACCTTC
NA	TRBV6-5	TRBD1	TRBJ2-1	CASRVTGVYNEQFF	TGTGCCAGCAGAGTGACAGGGGTATACAATGAGCAGTTCTTC
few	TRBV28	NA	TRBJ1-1	CASSRGNTEAFF	TGTGCCAGCAGCCGGGGGAACACTGAAGCTTTCTTT
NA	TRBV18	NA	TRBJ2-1	CASSPVFEDGNEQFF	TGTGCCAGCTCCCCGGTCTTTGAGGATGGCAATGAGCAGTTCTTC
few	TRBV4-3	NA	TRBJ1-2	CASSHPVEQNGYTF	TGCGCCAGCAGCCACCCGGTGGAACAGAATGGCTACACCTTC
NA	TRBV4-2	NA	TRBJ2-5	CASSQADGETQYF	TGTGCCAGCAGCCAAGCCGACGGGGAGACCCAGTACTTC
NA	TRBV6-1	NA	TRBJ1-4	CASSAGGFNEKLFF	TGTGCCAGCAGTGCCGGAGGGTTTAATGAAAAACTGTTTTTT
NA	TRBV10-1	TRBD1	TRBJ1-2	CASSRDRQGYTF	TGCGCCAGCAGCCGGGACAGGCAAGGCTACACCTTC
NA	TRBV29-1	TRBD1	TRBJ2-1	CSVAKGQGVGNEQFF	TGCAGCGTTGCGAAGGGACAGGGGGTGGGTAATGAGCAGTTCTTC
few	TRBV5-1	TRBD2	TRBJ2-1	CASSLAGGGPGKQFF	TGCGCCAGCAGCTTGGCGGGGGGTGGTCCGGGCAAGCAGTTCTTC
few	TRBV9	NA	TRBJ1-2	CASSVDNHPYGYTF	TGTGCCAGCAGCGTAGATAACCACCCCTATGGCTACACCTTC
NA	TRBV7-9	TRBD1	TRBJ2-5	CASTLRDRETQYF	TGTGCCAGCACCCTCCGGGACAGAGAGACCCAGTACTTC
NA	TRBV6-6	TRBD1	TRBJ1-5	CASSYSRTGGMAQHF	TGTGCCAGCAGTTACTCAAGGACAGGAGGGATGGCCCAGCATTTT
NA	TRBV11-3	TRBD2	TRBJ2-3	CASSLGGSVSDTQYF	TGTGCCAGCAGCTTAGGCGGGAGTGTCTCAGATACGCAGTATTTT
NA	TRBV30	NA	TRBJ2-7	CAWSLLAGNYEQYF	TGTGCCTGGAGCCTACTGGCAGGGAACTACGAGCAGTACTTC
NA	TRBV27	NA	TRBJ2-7	CASSLISFQGRRSYEQYF	TGTGCCAGCAGTTTAATATCCTTCCAGGGGCGCCGCTCCTACGAGCAGTACTTC
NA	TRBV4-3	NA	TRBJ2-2	CASSQDSDTNTGELFF	TGCGCCAGCAGCCAAGATTCCGATACGAACACCGGGGAGCTGTTTTTT